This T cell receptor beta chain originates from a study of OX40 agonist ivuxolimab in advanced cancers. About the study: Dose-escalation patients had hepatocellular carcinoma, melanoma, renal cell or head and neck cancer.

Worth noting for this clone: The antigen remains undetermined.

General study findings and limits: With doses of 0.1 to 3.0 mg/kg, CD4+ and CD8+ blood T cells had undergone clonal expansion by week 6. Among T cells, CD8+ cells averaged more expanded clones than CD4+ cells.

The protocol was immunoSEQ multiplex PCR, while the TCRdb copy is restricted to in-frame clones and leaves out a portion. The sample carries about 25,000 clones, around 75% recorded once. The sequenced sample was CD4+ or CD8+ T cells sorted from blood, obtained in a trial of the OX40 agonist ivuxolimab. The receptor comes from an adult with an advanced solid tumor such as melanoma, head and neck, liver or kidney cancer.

CDR3 DNA: TGTGCCAGCAGCTTGACAGGTCGCGAAAAACTGTTTTTT. Protein sequence: CASSLTGREKLFF. The chain uses TRBV7-8 and TRBJ1-4, with a possible D match to TRBD1 (6 bases). The CDR3 sequence is 13 residues long. Germline-derived CDR1 and CDR2 are SGHVS and FQNEAQ. V lost 3 bases and J lost 8, with 10 bases in between. Filled out from reference TRBV7-8 and TRBJ1-4, the complete variable domain reads GAGVSQSPRYKVAKRGQDVALRCDPISGHVSLFWYQQALGQGPEFLTYFQNEAQLDKSGLPSDRFFAERPEGSVSTLKIQRTQQEDSAVYLCASSLTGREKLFFGSGTQLSVL.